These 22 T cell receptor beta chains were all obtained from the same sample, sequenced in a study of CD8+ T cells in alopecia areata. RNA was extracted and reverse transcribed into cDNA as the sequencing template. TCRdb's table, derived via immunoSEQ multiplex PCR, lists solely in-frame clones and lacks some. The sample lists around 100,000 clones, 55% occurring once. Sequenced input: CD4+ T cells sorted from blood. Receptor source: a human donor in good health.

The table lists this clone with a few counts. At one of its ends the junction is not consistent with the germline gene, which may arise from a read error. The rearrangement joins TRBV7-7 to TRBJ2-4; TRBD1 aligns across 8 bases. Germline CDR1 reads SSHAT; CDR2 reads FNYEAQ (reference sequence). The CDR3 extends over 15 amino acids. CDR3 sequence: CASSLGTGRGDIQYF. CDR3 coding DNA: TGTGCTAGCAGCTTAGGGACAGGCCGAGGGGACATTCAGTACTTC.

This chain connects TRBV4-3 to TRBJ2-5; D unclear. V was pared by 0 bases and J by 5 bases, with 7 bases between. The CDR3 runs 13 residues. CDR1 is LGHNA and CDR2 is YSLEER in the germline V gene. CDR3 DNA sequence: TGCGCCAGCAGCCAAGACCGATGGGAGACCCAGTACTTC. Translated: CASSQDRWETQYF.

The V gene is TRBV5-1, the J gene TRBJ2-2; 8 positions match TRBD2. This CDR3 is 16 amino acids long. The J segment lost 1 base and the V segment lost 3 bases, leaving 5 bases of the junction unmatched. Germline V CDR1 and CDR2: SGHRS, YFSETQ. This CDR3 reads CASSWGTSLNTGELFF. CDR3 sequence (DNA): TGCGCCAGCAGCTGGGGGACTAGTTTGAACACCGGGGAGCTGTTTTTT. Together with reference TRBV5-1 and TRBJ2-2, the CDR3 gives the full variable domain: KAGVTQTPRYLIKTRGQQVTLSCSPISGHRSVSWYQQTPGQGLQFLFEYFSETQRNKGNFPGRFSGRQFSNSRSEMNVSTLELGDSALYLCASSWGTSLNTGELFFGEGSRLTVL.

The V and J genes are TRBV2 and TRBJ1-5; TRBD1 is a possible D gene (5 bases). V lost 7 bases and J lost 7, with 14 bases in between. Germline V gene data show CDR1 as SNHLY and CDR2 as FYNNEI. This CDR3 spans 13 amino acids. The CDR3 loop reads CASTEAGYQPQHF. As DNA, the CDR3 is TGTGCCAGCACGGAGGCAGGGTACCAGCCCCAGCATTTT.

This sequence joins TRBV2 and TRBJ2-2; no definite D call. V was pared by 5 bases and J by 5 bases, with 6 bases between. This CDR3 has 12 residues. Germline V gene data show CDR1 as SNHLY and CDR2 as FYNNEI. The CDR3 sequence is CASSSGTGELFF. CDR3 DNA sequence: TGTGCCAGCAGTTCTGGAACCGGGGAGCTGTTTTTT.

V usage is TRBV4-1 and J usage is TRBJ1-6; a possible D gene is TRBD1 (5 bases). CDR1 is MGHRA, CDR2 YSYEKL, per germline. The CDR3 runs to 17 residues. Trimming pared 0 bases from V and 7 bases from J, leaving 16 bases between. The CDR3 bases are TGCGCCAGCAGCCAAGACCAAATGACAGCGGGGAATTCACCCCTCCACTTT. Translating gives CASSQDQMTAGNSPLHF.

The V gene is TRBV4-1, the J gene TRBJ2-5; D remains unclear. The CDR3 runs 15 residues. CDR1 is MGHRA, CDR2 YSYEKL, per germline. V was shortened by 0 bases and J by 2 bases, with 10 bases between the two germline ends. This CDR3 is CASSQEWMDQETQYF. DNA for the CDR3: TGCGCCAGCAGCCAAGAATGGATGGATCAAGAGACCCAGTACTTC.

The V call is TRBV25-1, the J call TRBJ2-2; possibly TRBD1 for D (6 bases). This CDR3 region has 15 residues. Germline CDR1 is MGHDK and CDR2 is SYGVNS. V lost 7 bases to trimming and J lost 5 bases, with 17 bases between them. Here the CDR3 reads CASKEKKQGTGELFF. CDR3 DNA sequence: TGTGCCAGCAAGGAAAAAAAACAGGGAACCGGGGAGCTGTTTTTT.

The chain employs TRBV25-1 and TRBJ2-1, with 9 bases fitting TRBD2. The CDR3 has 15 amino acids. Losses at the gene ends were 3 bases for V and 2 bases for J; bases not matched to a gene: 2. Per germline, CDR1 MGHDK and CDR2 SYGVNS. CDR3 loop: CASSEAGGPYNEQFF. CDR3 DNA: TGTGCCAGCAGTGAGGCGGGGGGGCCCTACAATGAGCAGTTCTTC.

The chain joins TRBV7-9 to TRBJ1-2, with 7 bases that match TRBD1. Trimming removed 0 bases from V and 0 bases from J; junction bases left unmatched: 4. CDR1 SEHNR and CDR2 FQNEAQ come from the germline V gene (reference sequence). The CDR3 runs to 16 residues. The CDR3 protein is CASSLARDRSNYGYTF. DNA of the CDR3: TGTGCCAGCAGCTTAGCCCGGGACAGATCTAACTATGGCTACACCTTC. Full variable domain (remainder filled in from reference TRBV7-9 and TRBJ1-2): DTGVSQNPRHKITKRGQNVTFRCDPISEHNRLYWYRQTLGQGPEFLTYFQNEAQLEKSRLLSDRFSAERPKGSFSTLEIQRTEQGDSAMYLCASSLARDRSNYGYTFGSGTRLTVV.

This clone appeared a few times. The chain recombines TRBV29-1 with TRBJ2-5, with D possibly TRBD1 on 5 matching bases. The CDR3 is 14 residues long. V lost 3 bases and J 1 base, leaving 12 bases between the germline ends. Per the germline V gene, CDR1 is SQVTM and CDR2 is ANQGSEA. The CDR3, as DNA: TGCAGCGTTGACTCGGGCGACAGCCAAGAGACCCAGTACTTC. It yields the protein CSVDSGDSQETQYF. The entire variable domain, with the rest obtained from reference TRBV29-1 and TRBJ2-5, is as follows: SAVISQKPSRDICQRGTSLTIQCQVDSQVTMMFWYRQQPGQSLTLIATANQGSEATYESGFVIDKFPISRPNLTFSTLTVSNMSPEDSSIYLCSVDSGDSQETQYFGPGTRLLVL.

The chain has TRBV18 and TRBJ2-7; D is tentatively TRBD1 or TRBD2 (5 bases each). V was shortened by 5 bases and J by 6 bases, with 14 bases between the two germline ends. CDR3 length equals 13 residues. CDR1 KGHSH and CDR2 LQKENI come from the germline V gene. CDR3 loop: CASSSTGTGEQYF. In DNA form, the CDR3 reads TGTGCCAGCTCATCTACTGGGACGGGCGAGCAGTACTTC.

The gene calls are TRBV5-6 and TRBJ1-1; 7 nucleotides match TRBD1. V lost 1 base to trimming and J lost 9 bases; unmatched junction nucleotides: 3. The CDR3 sequence is 12 residues long. Germline V gene lookup returns CDR1 SGHDT and CDR2 YYEEEE. Written as DNA, the CDR3 is TGTGCCAGCAGCTTGAGCAGGGGGAAAGCTTTCTTT. Its translation is CASSLSRGKAFF.

This sequence joins TRBV7-2 and TRBJ1-3; 7 bases fit TRBD1. This CDR3 is 14 amino acids long. Germline V gives CDR1 SGHTA, CDR2 FQGNSA. Trimming at V came to 5 bases and at J to 8 bases, leaving 9 bases not matched to a gene. CDR3: CASSLGQAVDTIYF. The CDR3 DNA follows: TGTGCCAGCAGCCTAGGACAGGCCGTGGACACCATATATTTT.

J is TRBJ2-5 and V is TRBV12-5; 11 bases line up with TRBD1. With 6 bases clipped from V and 5 bases from J, the junction kept 8 bases outside the gene matches. This CDR3 region has 15 residues. Germline V gene data show CDR1 as LGHNT and CDR2 as FRNRAP. The chain's CDR3 is CASGSGQGAFETQYF. CDR3 nucleotide sequence: TGTGCTAGTGGATCCGGACAGGGGGCTTTCGAGACCCAGTACTTC.

The chain combines TRBV4-1 with TRBJ1-2; TRBD1 matches at 9 bases. The length of the CDR3 is 16 residues. J lost 2 bases, V lost 1 base, and 5 bases had no gene match. Germline V gives CDR1 MGHRA, CDR2 YSYEKL. The CDR3 protein is CASSQAGTGSNYGYTF. CDR3 DNA sequence: TGCGCCAGCAGCCAAGCCGGGACAGGGTCGAACTATGGCTACACCTTC.

CDR3 sequence: CAWRDWGQGAAEQYF. The CDR3 DNA reads as TGTGCCTGGAGGGATTGGGGACAGGGGGCCGCCGAGCAGTACTTC. The chain joins TRBV30 to TRBJ2-7, with 12 bases matching TRBD1. Germline V lookup: CDR1 GTSNPN, CDR2 SVGIG (reference sequence). V was pared by 3 bases and J by 6 bases, with 9 bases of the junction left unmatched. There are 15 residues in the CDR3.

This chain links TRBV29-1 with TRBJ2-5, with 10 bases identical to TRBD1. Germline V lookup: CDR1 SQVTM, CDR2 ANQGSEA. Unmatched junction bases numbered 7, after V lost 5 bases and J lost 4 bases. The CDR3 is 14 residues long. The CDR3 nucleotides are TGCAGCGTTATGTTCCGGGACAGGGGAGAGACCCAGTACTTC. It translates to CSVMFRDRGETQYF.

This clone showed up just once. This chain links TRBV25-1 with TRBJ2-2; 8 nucleotides match TRBD1. This CDR3 has 16 residues. Germline trimming cut 3 bases from V and 4 bases from J; bases unmatched to any gene: 7. CDR1 and CDR2 (germline): MGHDK, SYGVNS. CDR3 loop: CASSDFTQGGTGELFF. As DNA, the CDR3 is TGTGCCAGCAGTGATTTCACACAGGGGGGCACCGGGGAGCTGTTTTTT.

V gene TRBV5-1 combines with J gene TRBJ1-1, with 8 bases identical to TRBD1. V was pared by 3 bases and J by 2 bases, with 9 bases of the junction left unmatched. The CDR3 extends over 16 amino acids. The germline gives CDR1 SGHRS, CDR2 YFSETQ. CDR3 nucleotide sequence: TGCGCCAGCAGCTGGAGACAGGGGACGGGAAACACTGAAGCTTTCTTT. The encoded protein is CASSWRQGTGNTEAFF.

A single count supports this clone. The chain joins TRBV7-8 to TRBJ1-6; tentative D call: TRBD1 (5 bases). The germline gives CDR1 SGHVS, CDR2 FQNEAQ. Trimming cost V 4 bases and J 6 bases, with 16 bases left between them. The CDR3 sequence is 16 residues long. The CDR3 DNA is TGTGCCAGCAGCTCAGGCGGTGGGACTCTTAATTCACCCCTCCACTTT. Its translation is CASSSGGGTLNSPLHF.

V is TRBV23-1 and J is TRBJ2-3; 7 bases agree with TRBD1. TRBV23-1 qualifies as an ORF whose function is uncertain. This CDR3 is 13 amino acids long. J was trimmed by 1 base and V by 8 bases; bases with no gene match: 3. CDR3 nucleotides: TGCGCCAGCCGGGACAGCCGCACAGATACGCAGTATTTT. Translating gives CASRDSRTDTQYF.